The 21 T cell receptor beta chains reported below all come from one sample, sequenced in a study of blood T cell repertoires in COVID-19. Using immunoSEQ multiplex PCR, the repertoire was profiled, and TCRdb retains in-frame clones only, with some absent. In the table there are roughly 150,000 clones, 75% to 85% of which are singletons. The sequencing sample was made of peripheral blood. These TCRs come from a man aged 60-69 years with acute or convalescent COVID-19.

J is TRBJ2-7 and V is TRBV18, with TRBD1 matching over 7 bases. The CDR3 length is 16 residues. J gave up 2 bases and V 2 bases, and 9 bases lay outside the gene matches. Looked up from germline, CDR1 is KGHSH and CDR2 is LQKENI. The CDR3 here is CASSPRLLGTAYEQYF. The CDR3 coding sequence is TGTGCCAGCTCACCAAGGCTCCTCGGGACAGCCTACGAGCAGTACTTC.

This sequence joins TRBV18 and TRBJ1-6, with no clear D. CDR1 and CDR2 (germline): KGHSH, LQKENI. V was trimmed by 0 bases and J by 5 bases, leaving 8 bases between them. This CDR3 comprises 15 residues. The CDR3 region is CASSPPGGNNSPLHF. The CDR3 nucleotides read TGTGCCAGCTCACCACCGGGAGGGAATAATTCACCCCTCCACTTT.

The chain has TRBV14 and TRBJ1-5; unclear D gene. The V end lost 1 base, the J end lost 3 bases, and 4 bases lay between the germline ends. The CDR3 is 13 residues long. Germline CDR1 reads SGHDN; CDR2 reads FVKESK. The CDR3 spells CASSQGLNQPQHF. Written as DNA, the CDR3 is TGTGCCAGCAGCCAAGGTCTCAATCAGCCCCAGCATTTT.

The chain is built from TRBV3-1 (or the pseudogene TRBV3-2) and TRBJ1-5; 7 bases line up with TRBD1. V lost 6 bases and J lost 5; bases outside the gene matches: 10. The CDR3 covers 15 residues. Germline CDR1 is LGHDT and CDR2 is YNNKEL (reference sequence). CDR3 DNA sequence: TGTGCCAGCAGATTCGACAGGGTGAGTGATCAGCCCCAGCATTTT. Encoded protein: CASRFDRVSDQPQHF.

The chain is built from TRBV6-5 and TRBJ2-7, with 11 bases fitting TRBD1. Per the germline V gene, CDR1 is MNHEY and CDR2 is SVGAGI. Trimming cost V 6 bases and J 3 bases; bases outside gene matches: 7. The CDR3 runs to 15 residues. CDR3 DNA: TGTGCCAGCAGGCCCCTGGGACAGGGGGTCTACGAGCAGTACTTC. Translating gives CASRPLGQGVYEQYF.

The V gene is TRBV19, the J gene TRBJ2-1; 8 positions agree with TRBD2. Germline V gene lookup returns CDR1 LNHDA and CDR2 SQIVND (reference sequence). The CDR3 is 16 residues long. Trimming cost V 5 bases and J 5 bases; bases outside gene matches: 11. The CDR3 region has the DNA TGTGCCAGTAGTCCGCGGGGGGCGGGGATAAACAATGAGCAGTTCTTC. Its protein is CASSPRGAGINNEQFF.

Turning to this clone: A read error may account for a junction end that differs from germline. The V call is TRBV7-2, the J call TRBJ1-5, with 7 bases identical to TRBD1. The CDR3 sequence is 13 residues long. Germline CDR1 and CDR2: SGHTA and FQGNSA. This CDR3 is CASSGTANRPQHF. CDR3 in DNA: TGTGCCAGCAGCGGGACAGCGAATCGGCCCCAGCATTTT.

The V and J genes are TRBV6-2 or TRBV6-3 and TRBJ1-5; possible D gene TRBD1, 6 bases. This CDR3 contains 14 residues. The V end lost 2 bases, the J end lost 4 bases, and 9 bases lay between the germline ends. CDR1 MNHEY and CDR2 SVGEGT come from the germline V gene. CDR3 in amino acids: CASSYGQRNQPQHF. DNA of the CDR3: TGTGCCAGCAGTTACGGACAGAGAAATCAGCCCCAGCATTTT.

The genes are TRBV12-3 or TRBV12-4 and TRBJ1-6; weak D call: TRBD1 (5 bases). CDR3 length: 13 amino acids. Trimming stripped 9 bases from V and 3 bases from J, with 9 bases between. The CDR3 loop is CASMTDYNSPLHF. In DNA, the CDR3 is TGTGCCAGTATGACAGACTATAATTCACCCCTCCACTTT.

The CDR3 DNA follows: TGTGCCAGCAGTAGGACAGTCGAGACCCAGTACTTC. This codes for CASSRTVETQYF. This rearrangement joins TRBV2 to TRBJ2-5; D is perhaps TRBD1 (6 bases). Trimming removed 5 bases from V and 5 bases from J, with 9 bases in between. In germline, CDR1 is SNHLY, CDR2 FYNNEI. This CDR3 is 12 amino acids long.

The rearrangement links TRBV2 to TRBJ1-4; D possibly corresponds to TRBD1 (5 bases). V lost 1 base to trimming and J lost 8 bases, with 11 bases between them. The length of the CDR3 is 14 residues. CDR1 and CDR2 (germline): SNHLY, FYNNEI. In nucleotides, the CDR3 is TGTGCCAGCAGTGAAGGAGCCCGGGGGGAAAAACTGTTTTTT. It is translated as CASSEGARGEKLFF.

This rearrangement joins TRBV24-1 to TRBJ2-3; a possible D gene is TRBD2 (6 bases). The CDR3 consists of 16 residues. CDR1 is KGHDR, CDR2 SFDVKD, per germline. V was trimmed by 7 bases and J by 3 bases, leaving 19 bases between them. For the CDR3, the DNA is TGTGCCACCAGGTCGAAGGCCCGAGCGGGTACAGATACGCAGTATTTT. Translating gives CATRSKARAGTDTQYF.

This clone was picked up a small number of times. The chain employs TRBV2 and TRBJ2-5; no reliable D call. Germline CDR1 reads SNHLY; CDR2 reads FYNNEI. V was pared by 6 bases and J by 4 bases, with 12 bases between. This CDR3 spans 13 amino acids. In DNA, the CDR3 is TGTGCCAGCAGCGTCCTAGAAGGAGAGACCCAGTACTTC. It encodes CASSVLEGETQYF.

The rearrangement links TRBV29-1 to TRBJ2-7; D remains ambiguous. CDR1 is SQVTM and CDR2 is ANQGSEA in the germline V gene. V dropped 6 bases and J dropped 6 bases, with 12 bases sitting between them. The CDR3 loop spans 11 amino acids. The CDR3 loop is CSVVKTVEQYF. CDR3 nucleotide sequence: TGCAGCGTCGTTAAGACTGTCGAGCAGTACTTC.

V usage is TRBV5-6 and J usage is TRBJ2-7; 7 nucleotides line up with TRBD2. Trimming cost V 3 bases and J 4 bases; bases outside gene matches: 1. Per the germline V gene, CDR1 is SGHDT and CDR2 is YYEEEE. CDR3 size: 12 residues. CDR3: CASSSGGYEQYF. In nucleotides, the CDR3 is TGTGCCAGCAGCTCGGGGGGATACGAGCAGTACTTC.

This CDR3 is CASSLELAGASAYEQYF. The DNA of the CDR3 is TGCGCCAGCAGCTTGGAACTAGCGGGAGCATCCGCTTACGAGCAGTACTTC. This chain uses TRBV5-1 with TRBJ2-7, with 11 positions matching TRBD2. Germline loops: CDR1 SGHRS, CDR2 YFSETQ. There are 17 residues in the CDR3. The J segment lost 4 bases and the V segment lost 0 bases, leaving 9 bases of the junction unmatched.

The V and J genes are TRBV6-5 and TRBJ2-7; TRBD2 matches 7 bases. The CDR3 contains 15 residues. In germline, CDR1 is MNHEY, CDR2 SVGAGI. Trimming at V came to 6 bases and at J to 7 bases, leaving 15 bases not matched to a gene. Here the CDR3 DNA reads TGTGCCAGCAGCCGCAGGCTCACGGGAGGTTGGGAGCAGTACTTC. Translating it yields CASSRRLTGGWEQYF.

This clone was recorded a few times. The V call is TRBV6-5, the J call TRBJ1-1, with TRBD1 identical over 11 bases. V gave up 6 bases and J gave up 5 bases; unmatched junction bases: 8. The CDR3 runs 15 residues. Germline CDR1 MNHEY, CDR2 SVGAGI. CDR3 nucleotides: TGTGCCAGCAGAACCACCGGGACAGGGGGAACTGAAGCTTTCTTT. Translating gives CASRTTGTGGTEAFF.

This chain connects TRBV6-5 to TRBJ2-3; 10 nucleotides agree with TRBD2. Germline lookup yields CDR1 MNHEY and CDR2 SVGAGI. Losses at the gene ends were 8 bases for V and 5 bases for J; bases not matched to a gene: 10. This CDR3 comprises 15 residues. The CDR3 region is CASSLAGGYRDTQYF. The CDR3 region has the DNA TGTGCCAGCTCCTTAGCGGGGGGTTACAGAGATACGCAGTATTTT.

V usage is TRBV5-1 and J usage is TRBJ2-7; tentative D call: TRBD1 (6 bases). The CDR3 has 14 residues. Trimming took 5 bases from V and 3 from J, leaving 15 bases between them. The germline V gene encodes CDR1 SGHRS and CDR2 YFSETQ. The CDR3 sequence is CASSPAGTLYEQYF. CDR3 DNA: TGCGCCAGCAGTCCCGCCGGGACACTCTACGAGCAGTACTTC. The whole variable domain, remainder taken from reference TRBV5-1 and TRBJ2-7, is KAGVTQTPRYLIKTRGQQVTLSCSPISGHRSVSWYQQTPGQGLQFLFEYFSETQRNKGNFPGRFSGRQFSNSRSEMNVSTLELGDSALYLCASSPAGTLYEQYFGPGTRLTVT.

The chain recombines TRBV11-2 with TRBJ2-2; TRBD2 agrees at 10 bases. In germline, CDR1 is SGHAT, CDR2 FQNNGV. V shed 5 bases, J shed 2 bases, and the junction held 14 bases outside the gene matches. The CDR3 has 19 residues. CDR3: CASSAPEYTSGANTGELFF. CDR3 nucleotides: TGTGCCAGCAGCGCCCCCGAGTATACTAGCGGGGCCAACACCGGGGAGCTGTTTTTT.